Listed here are 5 T cell receptor beta chains from one sample, sequenced in a study of T-cell reconstitution after alpha-beta-depleted transplantation in children. Molecular barcoding with unique molecular identifiers was used for the TCRbeta library. TCRdb reprocessed the PCR reads with MiXCR, giving one entry per CDR3 protein. The sample has hundreds of thousands of distinct CDR3 sequences, under 30% seen once. This sample comprised PBMCs, mostly from graft donor cells, obtained 360 days after TCRalphabeta/CD19-depleted stem cell transplant. The receptor set was obtained from a boy in the first two years of life who had a stem cell transplant for acute myeloid leukemia, so the T cells may come from the graft donor.

This clonotype was seen a handful of times. This chain joins TRBV2 and TRBJ1-1, with TRBD1 identical over 9 bases. V shed 7 bases, J shed 4 bases, and the junction held 7 bases outside the gene matches. This CDR3 spans 14 amino acids. The germline V gene encodes CDR1 SNHLY and CDR2 FYNNEI. The CDR3: CASTPTGGSTEAFF. The CDR3 DNA follows: TGTGCCAGCACCCCGACAGGGGGGAGCACTGAAGCTTTCTTT.

The rearrangement joins TRBV4-3 to TRBJ1-4; 7 nucleotides agree with TRBD1. There are 17 residues in the CDR3. The germline gives CDR1 LGHNA, CDR2 YSLEER. V was pared by 0 bases and J by 8 bases, with 12 bases of the junction left unmatched. CDR3 amino acids: CASSQDLPAGGREKLFF. The DNA for the CDR3 is TGCGCCAGCAGCCAAGATCTCCCCGCAGGGGGAAGAGAAAAACTGTTTTTT.

The chain employs TRBV18 and TRBJ2-1; TRBD1 matches 9 bases. The J segment lost 7 bases and the V segment lost 3 bases, leaving 4 bases of the junction unmatched. The CDR3 runs to 14 residues. Per germline, CDR1 KGHSH and CDR2 LQKENI. CDR3 DNA sequence: TGTGCCAGCTCACCTCGGGACAGGGTGAATGAGCAGTTCTTC. Protein sequence: CASSPRDRVNEQFF.

As concerns this clonotype: A read error may explain this, as a much larger clone is one base away. V is TRBV7-8 and J is TRBJ2-3; TRBD2 agrees at 10 bases. Germline V gene data show CDR1 as SGHVS and CDR2 as FQNEAQ. The CDR3 contains 16 residues. Germline trimming cut 2 bases from V and 0 bases from J; bases unmatched to any gene: 2. CDR3 region: CASSLLTSGSTDTQYF. The CDR3 DNA reads TGTGCCAGCAGCTTACTGACTAGCGGGAGCACAGATACGCAGTATTTT.

V is TRBV20-1 and J is TRBJ1-2; TRBD1 matches 9 bases. This CDR3 is built from 15 residues. The germline V gene encodes CDR1 DFQATT and CDR2 SNEGSKA (reference sequence). The V and J ends lost 5 bases and 3 bases, in that order; junction bases with no gene match: 10. The CDR3 nucleotides read TGCAGTGCTGGGGCCGGGACAGGGACTTACTATGGCTACACCTTC. It is translated as CSAGAGTGTYYGYTF.